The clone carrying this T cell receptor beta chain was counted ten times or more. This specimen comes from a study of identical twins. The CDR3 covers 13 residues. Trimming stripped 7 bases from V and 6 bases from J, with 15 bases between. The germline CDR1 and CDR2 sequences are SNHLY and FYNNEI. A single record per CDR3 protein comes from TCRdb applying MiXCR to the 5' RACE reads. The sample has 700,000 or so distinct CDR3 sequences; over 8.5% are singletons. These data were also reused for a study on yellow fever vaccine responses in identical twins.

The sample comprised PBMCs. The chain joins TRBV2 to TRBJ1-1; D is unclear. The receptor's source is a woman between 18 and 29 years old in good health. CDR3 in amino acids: CASKPSAVAEAFF. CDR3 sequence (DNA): TGTGCCAGCAAGCCGTCGGCGGTTGCTGAAGCTTTCTTT.